This T cell receptor (beta chain) is from a study of OX40 agonist ivuxolimab in advanced cancers. The data were produced by immunoSEQ multiplex PCR, yet TCRdb's version contains in-frame clones alone and is incomplete. The sample comprises 15,000 to 20,000 clones, 73% of which are singletons, and around 30% rests with the top ten. CDR1 is SGHDT, CDR2 YYEEEE, per germline. This CDR3 has 13 residues. The V gene lost 1 base and the J gene lost 5 bases, with 9 bases spanning the gap. The source is an adult with an advanced solid tumor such as melanoma, head and neck, liver or kidney cancer. The sample in question was CD4+ or CD8+ T cells sorted from blood, obtained in a trial of the OX40 agonist ivuxolimab. The V and J genes are TRBV5-6 and TRBJ1-1; D is uncertain. CDR3 in DNA: TGTGCCAGCAGCTTGATAGGAAGGACTGAAGCTTTCTTT. This encodes CASSLIGRTEAFF.